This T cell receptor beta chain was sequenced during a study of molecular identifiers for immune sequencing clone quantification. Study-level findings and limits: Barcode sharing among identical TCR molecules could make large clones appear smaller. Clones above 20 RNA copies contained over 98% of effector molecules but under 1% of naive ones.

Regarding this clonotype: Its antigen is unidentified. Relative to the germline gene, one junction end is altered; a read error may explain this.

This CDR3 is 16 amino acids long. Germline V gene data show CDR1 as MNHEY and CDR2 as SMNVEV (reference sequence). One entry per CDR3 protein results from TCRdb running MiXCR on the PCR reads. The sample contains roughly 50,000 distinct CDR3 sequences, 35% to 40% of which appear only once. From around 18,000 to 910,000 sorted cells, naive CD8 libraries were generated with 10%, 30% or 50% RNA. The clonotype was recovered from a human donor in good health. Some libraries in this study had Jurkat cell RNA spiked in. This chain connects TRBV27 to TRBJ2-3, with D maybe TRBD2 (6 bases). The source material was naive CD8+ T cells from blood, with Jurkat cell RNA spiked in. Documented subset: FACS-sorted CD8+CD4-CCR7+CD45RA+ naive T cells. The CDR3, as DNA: TGTGCCAGCAGTACCGAATGGGGAACTAGCACAGGTACGCAGAATTTT. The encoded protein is CASSTEWGTSTGTQNF.